This is a list of T cell receptor beta chains from one sample in a study of T cell responses to AZD1222 COVID-19 vaccine. Measured with immunoSEQ multiplex PCR; TCRdb has only the in-frame clones, and not every one. The sample consists of around 200,000 clones, 90% to 95% of them appearing once. This sample comprised peripheral blood, obtained 28 days after the second AZD1222 dose. The receptors come from an adult who received the AZD1222 COVID-19 vaccine. CDR3s include the opening cysteine and the closing phenylalanine or tryptophan. The D gene is left open where the match is weak. Some rows mark clone size as missing; the rest say once, few, many or name a class of expanded clone.

j_call v_call clone_size d_call cdr3_aa cdr3_nt
TRBJ1-2 TRBV10-3 NA TRBD1 CAISADRVANYGYTF TGTGCCATCAGTGCCGACAGGGTAGCTAACTATGGCTACACCTTC
TRBJ2-3 TRBV2 NA NA CASTSTETAADTQYF TGTGCCAGTACTTCCACGGAGACGGCCGCGGATACGCAGTATTTT
TRBJ1-4 TRBV5-8 NA NA CASSLDVGASNEKLFF TGTGCCAGCAGCTTGGATGTGGGGGCGTCCAATGAAAAACTGTTTTTT
TRBJ2-1 TRBV7-6 NA TRBD2 CASSHRSGTSGTEQFF TGTGCCAGCAGCCACCGTTCCGGGACTAGCGGGACTGAGCAGTTCTTC
TRBJ1-4 TRBV6-5 NA NA CASSYGRAGEKLFF TGTGCCAGCAGTTACGGCAGGGCAGGCGAAAAACTGTTTTTT
TRBJ2-7 TRBV5-1 NA NA CASSLGRGKKYEQYF TGCGCCAGCAGCTTGGGAAGGGGGAAAAAGTACGAGCAGTACTTC
TRBJ2-2 TRBV25-1 NA TRBD2 CASSRRGAGELFF TGTGCCAGCAGTCGTCGGGGGGCCGGGGAGCTGTTTTTT
TRBJ1-2 TRBV4-1 few NA CASSQDQRGYGYTF TGCGCCAGCAGCCAAGATCAGAGGGGGTACGGCTACACCTTC
TRBJ1-1 TRBV28 NA NA CASSTQLVEAFF TGTGCCAGCAGCACCCAATTGGTCGAAGCTTTCTTT
TRBJ1-2 TRBV21-1 few NA CASSKAGGSGDYTF TGTGCCAGCAGCAAAGCGGGGGGTTCGGGTGACTACACCTTC
TRBJ1-5 TRBV5-1 NA TRBD1 CASRRTGEGNQPQHF TGCGCCAGCAGAAGGACAGGGGAAGGCAATCAGCCCCAGCATTTT
TRBJ2-5 TRBV7-8 NA NA CASSFPGLRTETQYF TGTGCCAGCAGCTTTCCGGGACTGAGAACGGAGACCCAGTACTTC
TRBJ1-1 TRBV28 once TRBD1 CASFRQGPREAFF TGTGCCAGCTTTAGACAGGGACCGCGGGAAGCTTTCTTT
TRBJ2-4 TRBV19 NA NA CASSIRGEAKNIQYF TGTGCCAGTAGTATACGAGGGGAGGCCAAAAACATTCAGTACTTC
TRBJ2-7 TRBV7-3 NA TRBD2 CASSSGGLAGVSYEQYF TGTGCCAGCAGCTCGGGGGGACTAGCGGGAGTGTCCTACGAGCAGTACTTC
TRBJ2-1 TRBV27 NA NA CASSPARASYNEQFF TGTGCCAGCAGTCCAGCCAGGGCCTCCTACAATGAGCAGTTCTTC
TRBJ2-3 TRBV7-8 NA TRBD2 CASSLARLAGSDTQYF TGTGCCAGCAGCTTAGCAAGACTAGCGGGTTCAGATACGCAGTATTTT
TRBJ2-3 TRBV5-1 NA NA CASSLEGLASTDTQYF TGCGCCAGCAGCTTGGAAGGGCTTGCGAGCACAGATACGCAGTATTTT
TRBJ1-1 TRBV12-3/TRBV12-4 NA NA CASTTGTEAFF TGTGCCAGCACGACGGGGACTGAAGCTTTCTTT
TRBJ2-3 TRBV9 NA NA CASSAGVSYSDTQYF TGTGCCAGCAGCGCGGGAGTTAGCTACTCAGATACGCAGTATTTT
TRBJ2-2 TRBV24-1 NA TRBD2 CATSEASGGTSVSGELFF TGTGCCACCAGTGAGGCTAGCGGGGGGACGAGCGTGTCCGGGGAGCTGTTTTTT
TRBJ1-1 TRBV4-1 NA TRBD1 CASSQERIRRVAGQPFF TGCGCCAGCAGCCAAGAGCGGATCCGGCGGGTTGCGGGACAGCCTTTCTTT
TRBJ1-1 TRBV9 NA NA CASSPTGPNTEAFF TGTGCCAGCAGCCCCACCGGACCCAACACTGAAGCTTTCTTT
TRBJ2-1 TRBV4-2 NA NA CASSQEGGTSNEQFF TGTGCCAGCAGCCAAGAGGGGGGCACTAGCAATGAGCAGTTCTTC
TRBJ1-5 TRBV6-5 NA NA CASMNSNQPQHF TGTGCCAGCATGAATAGCAATCAGCCCCAGCATTTT
TRBJ1-3 TRBV7-9 NA NA CASSQLSSGNTIYF TGTGCCAGCAGCCAGTTGAGCTCTGGAAACACCATATATTTT
TRBJ1-4 TRBV25-1 NA NA CASTQSGGVTNEKLFF TGTGCCAGCACTCAAAGCGGGGGAGTAACTAATGAAAAACTGTTTTTT
TRBJ1-2 TRBV15 NA NA CATSKEHQGTGDYGYTF TGTGCCACCAGCAAAGAACATCAGGGAACGGGAGACTATGGCTACACCTTC
TRBJ1-2 TRBV12-3/TRBV12-4 NA NA CASSWGTIYGYTF TGTGCCAGCAGTTGGGGGACAATCTATGGCTACACCTTC
TRBJ1-4 TRBV18 NA NA CASSPPDGTNEKLFF TGTGCCAGCTCACCACCGGATGGAACTAATGAAAAACTGTTTTTT
TRBJ2-3 TRBV27 NA TRBD2 CASTEAGAGARREYF TGTGCCAGCACCGAAGCGGGAGCGGGGGCTCGTCGAGAGTATTTT
TRBJ1-1 TRBV4-3 NA TRBD1 CASSQPSTGVDTEAFF TGCGCCAGCAGCCAACCATCCACAGGGGTGGACACTGAAGCTTTCTTT